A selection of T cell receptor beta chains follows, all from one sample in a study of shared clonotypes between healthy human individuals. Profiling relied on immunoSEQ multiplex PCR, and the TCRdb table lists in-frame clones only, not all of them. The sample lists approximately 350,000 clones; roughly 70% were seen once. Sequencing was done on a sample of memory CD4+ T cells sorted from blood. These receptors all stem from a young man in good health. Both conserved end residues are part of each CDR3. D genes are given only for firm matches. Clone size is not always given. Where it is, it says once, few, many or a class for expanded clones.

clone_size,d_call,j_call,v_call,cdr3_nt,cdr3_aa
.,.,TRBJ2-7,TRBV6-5,TGTGCCAGCAGCCGCCTCTACGAGCAGTACTTC,CASSRLYEQYF
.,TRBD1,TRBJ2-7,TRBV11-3,TGTGCCAGCAGCTTTCGACAGGGGGCTGGCTACGAGCAGTACTTC,CASSFRQGAGYEQYF
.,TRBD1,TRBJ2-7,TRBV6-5,TGTGCCAGCAGTTACTGGGACAGTCCCTACGAGCAGTACTTC,CASSYWDSPYEQYF
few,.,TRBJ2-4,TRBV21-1,TGTGCCAGCAGCAAAGGTTCTGGAGGGGCTGCAGCCAAAAACATTCAGTACTTC,CASSKGSGGAAAKNIQYF
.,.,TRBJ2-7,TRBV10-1,TGCGCCAGCAGTGAGCCAGGGACATCGGACGAGCAGTACTTC,CASSEPGTSDEQYF
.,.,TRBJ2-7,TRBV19,TGTGCCAGTAGCGGGGGACAAGATAATCGTTACGAGCAGTACTTC,CASSGGQDNRYEQYF
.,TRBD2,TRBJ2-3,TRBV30,TGTGCCTGGAGTGTATTAGCGGGGGGGAAAGATACGCAGTATTTT,CAWSVLAGGKDTQYF
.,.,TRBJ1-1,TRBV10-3,TGTGCCATCAGTGAGTCGGGGAGAGACACTGAAGCTTTCTTT,CAISESGRDTEAFF
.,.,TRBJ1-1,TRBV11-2,TGTGCCAGCAGCTTTCGGTTGAACGCGGGAGCTTTCTTT,CASSFRLNAGAFF
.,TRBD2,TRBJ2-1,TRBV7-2,TGTGCCAGCAGCCATACCGGGACTAGCGGGATGGTTGAGCAGTTCTTC,CASSHTGTSGMVEQFF
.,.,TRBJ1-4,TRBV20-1,TGCAGTGGGGGGGTGGATGAAAAACTGTTTTTT,CSGGVDEKLFF
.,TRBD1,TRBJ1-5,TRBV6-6,TGTGCCAGCAGTCCCCAGACCCAGGGGGATCAGCCCCAGCATTTT,CASSPQTQGDQPQHF
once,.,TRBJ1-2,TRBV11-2,TGTGCCAGCAGCTTGGGGATCTATGGCTACACCTTC,CASSLGIYGYTF
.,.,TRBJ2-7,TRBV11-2,TGTGCCAGCAGCTTATTGGGACTCCAAAGGGACGAGCAGTACTTC,CASSLLGLQRDEQYF
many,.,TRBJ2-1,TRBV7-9,TGTGCCAGCAGCTTATCTCTAGCAGGGGCCCACAATGAGCAGTTCTTC,CASSLSLAGAHNEQFF
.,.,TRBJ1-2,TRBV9,TGTGCCAGCAGCGTGGGGGTCGACAAAACTAACTATGGCTACACCTTC,CASSVGVDKTNYGYTF
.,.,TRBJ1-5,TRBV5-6,TGTGCCAGCAGCTTGGGACATACCAATCAGCCCCAGCATTTT,CASSLGHTNQPQHF
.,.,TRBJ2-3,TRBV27,TGTGCCAGCAGTTCCCTTCCGCTTGTACTGGCAGATACGCAGTATTTT,CASSSLPLVLADTQYF
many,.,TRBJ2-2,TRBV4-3,TGCGCCAGCAGCCAAGAGGGACATCCCGCGAACACCGGGGAGCTGTTTTTT,CASSQEGHPANTGELFF
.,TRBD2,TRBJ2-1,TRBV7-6,TGTGCCAGCAGCTTAGCGCCAGCGGGAGGGACCGATGAGCAGTTCTTC,CASSLAPAGGTDEQFF
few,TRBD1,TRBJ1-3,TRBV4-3,TGCGCCAGCAGCCAAAACAGGGGGCCGGGAAACACCATATATTTT,CASSQNRGPGNTIYF
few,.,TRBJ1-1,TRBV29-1,TGCAGCGTTGCCGCCGGGTGGGGGATGAACACTGAAGCTTTCTTT,CSVAAGWGMNTEAFF
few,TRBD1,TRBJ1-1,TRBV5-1,TGCGCCAGCAGCTCCGGGACAGGCAACACTGAAGCTTTCTTT,CASSSGTGNTEAFF
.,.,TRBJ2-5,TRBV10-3,TGTGCCAACCCCAGGGCTCCGGAGACCCAGTACTTC,CANPRAPETQYF
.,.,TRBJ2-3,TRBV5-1,TGCGCCAGCAGCTTGGGGGACTGGCTCGGCACAGATACGCAGTATTTT,CASSLGDWLGTDTQYF
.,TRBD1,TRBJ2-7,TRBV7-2,TGTGCCAGCAGCCAAGGACAGGGTGGATACGAGCAGTACTTC,CASSQGQGGYEQYF
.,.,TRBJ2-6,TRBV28,TGTGCCAGCCTCGGGCAGGCAGGAACTGGGGCCAACGTCCTGACTTTC,CASLGQAGTGANVLTF
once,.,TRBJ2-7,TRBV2,TGTGCCAGCAGTGAAGCGCTTAGGGCGAAGGAGTACTTC,CASSEALRAKEYF
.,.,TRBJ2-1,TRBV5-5,TGTGCCAGCAGCCCGCGGTGGAGCTCCTACAATGAGCAGTTCTTC,CASSPRWSSYNEQFF
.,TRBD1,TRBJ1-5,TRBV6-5,TGTGCCAGCAGTCCTGGGACAGGGGTTGGACCCCAGCATTTT,CASSPGTGVGPQHF
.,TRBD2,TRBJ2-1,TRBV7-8,TGTGCCAGCAGCACCTCCGGGACTAGCGTGTACAATGAGCAGTTCTTC,CASSTSGTSVYNEQFF
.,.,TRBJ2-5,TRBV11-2,TGTGCCAGCAGCTTAGTCTCAGGGTTCGGGGAGACCCAGTACTTC,CASSLVSGFGETQYF
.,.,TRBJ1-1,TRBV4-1,TGCGCCAGCAGCCAAGAGTTGGTAAACACTGAAGCTTTCTTT,CASSQELVNTEAFF